Sequencing of this T cell receptor beta chain was carried out in a study of vaccination effects on CD4 cells after COVID-19 (dated by TCRdb to 2021 to 2024). Study-wide context: Each participant got two doses of an mRNA SARS-CoV-2 vaccine, either BNT162b2 or mRNA-1273. A total of 10 COVID-19 convalescent patients and several SARS-CoV-2-naive healthy vaccine recipients were included in the full study. In the study, cultures from other donors were sequenced using the Oncomine TCR Beta short-read assay on an Illumina iSeq 100. Pre-vaccine samples from a couple of convalescent patients were drawn 16 days and one week before the first dose, 142 and 148 days after COVID-19 diagnosis. SARS-CoV-2 spike-specific CD4+ TCR repertoires from before and after mRNA vaccination were compared in COVID-19 convalescent patients and in infection-naive vaccine recipients.

The library was produced with the immunoSEQ multiplex PCR assay. DNA from the CD4+ T cells that had been cultured and isolated underwent TCR beta CDR3 sequencing. The original methods were these. Non-productive TCR sequences were discarded, and reads were trimmed to the CDR3 region, with only CDR3s of 7 or more amino acids retained. The MANAFEST web app was used to pick out antigen-specific clonotypes by comparing their expansion in peptide wells with that in reference cultures. To count as positive, a clone had to show expansion at FDR<0.05 compared with the reference and with all other wells, an odds ratio above 5, and a frequency above 0.1% in two replicate wells. Clonotypes significantly expanded in SARS-CoV-2 spike wells and in at least one common cold coronavirus spike condition were defined as cross-reactive. CDR3 similarity was assessed by Levenshtein distance with the stringdist R package, and unrooted trees were built with ape in R 3.6.1. Entries here come from immuneACCESS through TCRdb and include only in-frame sequences with V and J called. Some clones fail to appear in such tables; in the studies checked, an unresolved V gene covers under half of the shortfall, and the cause of the remainder is unknown. For V, J and clone size, that table is used; D and trimming come from the DNA. The sample table contains 55,000 to 90,000 clones; only one count was recorded for more than 65% of them. 5% of the sample is in the top ten clones.

Study-level results and caveats: Clones induced by infection and clones induced by vaccination both contracted markedly at late timepoints after vaccination, which fits with T cell responses waning over time. The study was limited by a small number of convalescent patients, and early post-infection timepoints were lacking. In convalescent patients, the post-vaccine spike-reactive repertoire consisted mainly of new vaccine-induced clones, largely distinct from infection-induced clones.

In the ViraFEST assay, PBMC were stimulated with viral peptide pools, and antigen-specific CD4+ T cell clonotypes were then identified by expansion using TCR sequencing. After more than 9 days of culture, CD4+ T cells were isolated with the EasySep CD4+ T cell isolation kit. Convalescent patients had PCR-confirmed SARS-CoV-2 infection between March and December 2020, before Alpha, Beta and Delta variants emerged in the United States. A few million PBMC per well were cultured with 9 to 10 ug/ml peptides in IMDM containing about 5% human AB serum, about 9 IU/ml IL-2 and gentamicin. For the negative control culture condition, an HIV-1 Nef peptide pool was used. Half of the culture medium was replaced with fresh IL-2-containing medium on days 3 and 7. Unless noted otherwise, every peptide stimulation condition was grown in triplicate wells. Using Ficoll-Paque Plus gradient centrifugation, PBMC were separated from whole blood and then either used fresh or cryopreserved at -140C. Genomic DNA was extracted from cultured CD4+ T cells with the QIAamp micro DNA kit.

The CDR3 measures 15 amino acids from cysteine to phenylalanine. Only CDR3 DNA remains: 45 bases, in frame from the first base. CDR1 and CDR2, looked up from the germline V gene, are SGHTA and FQGTGA. Here V drops 5 bases and J drops 9 bases, and the junction holds 8 bases not matched to any gene. Comment on this clone: What this receptor recognizes is not known. The input lacks base qualities; no much larger clone sits a single base away.

The chain joins TRBV7-3 to TRBJ2-1, and TRBD1 aligns with 12 junction nucleotides. This specimen was CD4+ T cells from PBMCs cultured with HIV peptides, taken before COVID-19 vaccination. This specimen's cell subset or site label, interpreted: HIV-1 Nef peptide pool negative control/reference culture. This sequence originates from a human donor who had a prior SARS-CoV-2 infection. The CDR3 loop reads CASSQIGTGGGEQFF. The nucleotides are TGTGCCAGCAGCCAAATCGGGACAGGGGGCGGTGAGCAGTTCTTC.